Presented here are 29 T cell receptor beta chains from one specimen sequenced in a study of a mutant IDH1 vaccine in newly diagnosed glioma. These receptors are not linked to any known antigen. TCRdb keeps only in-frame clones here, not all; method: immunoSEQ multiplex PCR. Among about 44,000 clones listed, around 81% were seen once. Time point meaning: week 35, safety follow-up. The content of each vaccine dose was 300 ug of mutant IDH1 20-mer peptide, and topical imiquimod accompanied it. This material consisted of PBMCs, taken from a glioma patient whose treatment included an IDH1 peptide vaccine. These receptors were obtained from a middle-aged woman with glioma. Some clones in this sample may be carry-over from other donors' samples.

This clone was seen a single time. The chain recombines TRBV6-6 with TRBJ2-1; tentatively, D is TRBD2 (6 bases). Trimming shortened V by 6 bases and J by 5 bases, and 8 bases separated the two germline ends. CDR1 and CDR2 from the germline V gene are MNHNY and SVGAGI (reference sequence). The CDR3 is 12 amino acids. Here the CDR3 DNA reads TGTGCCAGCAGACTAGCTGACAATGAGCAGTTCTTC. Amino acids: CASRLADNEQFF.

This clone was observed a few times. The chain joins TRBV7-3 to TRBJ2-1; D might be TRBD1 or TRBD2, each matching 5 bases. There are 16 residues in the CDR3. Looked up from germline, CDR1 is SGHTA and CDR2 is FQGTGA. V was shortened by 5 bases and J by 2 bases, with 16 bases between the two germline ends. The CDR3 region is CASSPTGTSTYNEQFF. For the CDR3, the DNA is TGTGCCAGCAGCCCAACCGGGACGAGTACCTACAATGAGCAGTTCTTC.

The genes are TRBV6-1 and TRBJ1-1, with D maybe TRBD1 (6 bases). Germline V gene sequence: CDR1 MNHNS, CDR2 SASEGT. Trimming took off 7 bases at V and 3 bases at J, with 15 bases between the two ends. This CDR3 is built from 14 residues. Written as DNA, the CDR3 is TGTGCCAGCAAAGTGAAGGAGGGGGACACTGAAGCTTTCTTT. Encoded protein: CASKVKEGDTEAFF.

This sequence joins TRBV5-1 and TRBJ1-1; D call uncertain. CDR1 is SGHRS and CDR2 is YFSETQ in the germline V gene. This CDR3 comprises 12 residues. Between the trimmed V and J ends, which lost 3 bases and 6 bases, there was a span of 9 bases. The CDR3 is CASSSPASEAFF. CDR3 in DNA: TGCGCCAGCAGCTCGCCCGCCTCTGAAGCTTTCTTT.

V usage is TRBV7-1 and J usage is TRBJ2-2; 9 bases fit TRBD1. TRBV7-1 falls under the ORF class, with uncertain function. V lost 4 bases to trimming and J lost 5 bases; unmatched junction nucleotides: 5. The CDR3 totals 15 residues. The CDR3, as DNA: TGTGCCAGCAGCTTAGGGACAGGGCTAACCGGGGAGCTGTTTTTT. This codes for CASSLGTGLTGELFF.

The V call is TRBV5-1, the J call TRBJ2-1, with 10 positions matching TRBD2. This CDR3 is 16 amino acids long. V lost 0 bases, J lost 9 bases, and 9 bases stayed unmatched. Germline CDR1 is SGHRS and CDR2 is YFSETQ. DNA for the CDR3: TGCGCCAGCAGCTTGGCCCTTTCTAGCGGGAGAGCTGAGCAGTTCTTC. The encoded protein is CASSLALSSGRAEQFF.

This clone was recorded only once. The chain recombines TRBV4-3 with TRBJ1-2, with 7 nucleotides matching TRBD1. The V segment lost 3 bases and the J segment 4 bases; nucleotides outside the gene matches: 11. Germline V gene lookup returns CDR1 LGHNA and CDR2 YSLEER. This CDR3 has 16 amino acids. The CDR3 nucleotides are TGCGCCAGCAGCCAGTTCTTAGGGGACAGAGTCTATGGCTACACCTTC. This gives the protein CASSQFLGDRVYGYTF.

The V call is TRBV28, the J call TRBJ2-7, with 7 bases that match TRBD2. V gave up 6 bases and J gave up 5 bases; unmatched junction bases: 10. Germline CDR1 is MDHEN and CDR2 is SYDVKM. The CDR3 runs 14 residues. CDR3 DNA: TGTGCCAGCAGGGGGAGGGCGAGAGCTCACGAGCAGTACTTC. Translation gives CASRGRARAHEQYF.

The V and J genes are TRBV18 and TRBJ2-7, with D possibly TRBD2 on 5 matching bases. Trimming stripped 8 bases from V and 6 bases from J, with 11 bases between. Germline CDR1 is KGHSH and CDR2 is LQKENI. The CDR3 runs 11 residues. The CDR3 sequence: CASTPGGEQYF. For the CDR3, the DNA is TGTGCCAGCACCCCAGGAGGCGAGCAGTACTTC.

This clone occurred a few times. The chain carries TRBV6-1 and TRBJ2-3, with D perhaps TRBD1 or TRBD2 (5 bases each). Germline CDR1 is MNHNS and CDR2 is SASEGT. The CDR3 extends over 14 amino acids. The V and J ends lost 7 bases and 2 bases respectively, with 13 bases between them. The CDR3 DNA reads TGTGCCAGCATGGGGACCTTGAACACAGATACGCAGTATTTT. This sequence encodes CASMGTLNTDTQYF.

This chain joins TRBV5-6 and TRBJ2-7; 9 positions match TRBD2. Trimming cost V 4 bases and J 2 bases; bases outside gene matches: 7. From germline, CDR1 is SGHDT and CDR2 YYEEEE. This CDR3 has 15 amino acids. DNA for the CDR3: TGTGCCAGCAGCCCCGCCAGCGGGAGGCCCTACGAGCAGTACTTC. Translation gives CASSPASGRPYEQYF.

This chain joins TRBV5-5 and TRBJ2-2; 8 bases are shared with TRBD1. There are 15 residues in the CDR3. CDR1 is SGHKS, CDR2 YYEKEE, per germline (reference sequence). V lost 4 bases and J lost 1; bases outside the gene matches: 3. The chain's CDR3 is CASSLGQGNTGELFF. CDR3 in DNA: TGTGCCAGCAGCCTCGGACAGGGGAACACCGGGGAGCTGTTTTTT.

This rearrangement joins TRBV10-3 to TRBJ2-3; D call uncertain. Between the trimmed V and J ends, which lost 4 bases and 6 bases, there was a span of 5 bases. The CDR3 has 11 residues. In germline, CDR1 is ENHRY, CDR2 SYGVKD. CDR3 loop: CAISVGDTQYF. For the CDR3, the DNA is TGTGCCATCAGTGTTGGGGATACGCAGTATTTT.

The chain carries TRBV5-1 and TRBJ1-2; D may be TRBD1 (6 bases). Germline CDR1 SGHRS, CDR2 YFSETQ. V shed 0 bases and J shed 8 bases, with 8 bases lying between them. The CDR3 is 12 residues long. CDR3 in amino acids: CASSLGQEGYTF. In DNA form, the CDR3 reads TGCGCCAGCAGCTTGGGACAGGAGGGCTACACCTTC. Supplemented by reference TRBV5-1 and TRBJ1-2, the full variable domain reads KAGVTQTPRYLIKTRGQQVTLSCSPISGHRSVSWYQQTPGQGLQFLFEYFSETQRNKGNFPGRFSGRQFSNSRSEMNVSTLELGDSALYLCASSLGQEGYTFGSGTRLTVV.

The chain recombines TRBV9 with TRBJ1-4, with TRBD1 matching over 8 bases. J lost 6 bases, V lost 0 bases, and 4 bases had no gene match. The germline gives CDR1 SGDLS, CDR2 YYNGEE. This CDR3 comprises 15 residues. CDR3 in amino acids: CASSVGGTGDEKLFF. The DNA for the CDR3 is TGTGCCAGCAGCGTAGGCGGGACAGGAGATGAAAAACTGTTTTTT.

The rearrangement links TRBV5-4 to TRBJ2-3; the match to TRBD1 covers 9 bases. Looked up from germline, CDR1 is SGHNT and CDR2 is YYREEE (reference sequence). Trimming took 4 bases from V and 9 from J; bases not matched to a gene: 9. This CDR3 is 14 amino acids long. In nucleotides, the CDR3 is TGTGCCAGCAGCGCTGACAGGGGGGGGGAGACGCAGTATTTT. This encodes CASSADRGGETQYF. The complete variable domain, with remaining parts taken from reference TRBV5-4 and TRBJ2-3, reads ETGVTQSPTHLIKTRGQQVTLRCSSQSGHNTVSWYQQALGQGPQFIFQYYREEENGRGNFPPRFSGLQFPNYSSELNVNALELDDSALYLCASSADRGGETQYFGPGTRLTVL.

The chain joins TRBV19 to TRBJ2-3, with D perhaps TRBD1 (5 bases). Germline CDR1 reads LNHDA; CDR2 reads SQIVND (reference sequence). The CDR3 runs 14 residues. V gave up 3 bases and J gave up 0 bases, with 7 bases separating them. The CDR3 sequence is CASSIQGSTDTQYF. CDR3 nucleotides: TGTGCCAGTAGTATTCAGGGTAGCACAGATACGCAGTATTTT.

This chain joins TRBV27 and TRBJ2-7; D perhaps matches TRBD1 (7 bases). From germline, CDR1 is MNHEY and CDR2 SMNVEV (reference sequence). The V end lost 5 bases, the J end lost 0 bases, and 14 bases lay between the germline ends. The CDR3 loop spans 15 amino acids. The DNA of the CDR3 is TGTGCCAGCAGTCCAGGGGGGAGAGCCTCCTACGAGCAGTACTTC. Its translation: CASSPGGRASYEQYF.

V gene TRBV29-1 combines with J gene TRBJ2-3; maybe TRBD2 (6 bases). Germline CDR1 SQVTM, CDR2 ANQGSEA. CDR3 size: 14 residues. V shed 4 bases and J shed 4 bases, with 15 bases lying between them. The CDR3 bases are TGCAGCGTTGGTTTTGGGACTTACGCAGATACGCAGTATTTT. It translates to CSVGFGTYADTQYF.

This chain joins TRBV7-2 and TRBJ2-3; 8 nucleotides match TRBD2. V gave up 2 bases and J gave up 2 bases; unmatched junction bases: 3. The CDR3 consists of 15 residues. Per germline, CDR1 SGHTA and CDR2 FQGNSA. CDR3 bases: TGTGCCAGCAGCTTACGGGGGGGGCCCACAGATACGCAGTATTTT. Amino acids: CASSLRGGPTDTQYF.

CDR3 DNA: TGTGCCAGCGTCGAGAGAAGAGTCACTGAAGCTTTCTTT. It yields the protein CASVERRVTEAFF. The rearrangement uses TRBV6-6 and TRBJ1-1; no reliable D call. The V end lost 8 bases, the J end lost 4 bases, and 14 bases lay between the germline ends. The CDR3 has 13 residues. The germline gives CDR1 MNHNY, CDR2 SVGAGI (reference sequence).

The chain carries TRBV6-5 and TRBJ1-2; 9 positions agree with TRBD1. The CDR3 has 15 amino acids. After removal of 2 bases from V and 5 bases from J, the junction contained 6 bases not matched to a gene. Germline CDR1 is MNHEY and CDR2 is SVGAGI. The CDR3 reads CASSYRDREKYGYTF. CDR3 coding DNA: TGTGCCAGCAGTTACCGGGACAGGGAGAAGTATGGCTACACCTTC.

The chain joins TRBV4-3 to TRBJ1-1; weak D call: TRBD1 (5 bases). Trimming shortened V by 0 bases and J by 8 bases, and 10 bases separated the two germline ends. The CDR3 extends over 13 amino acids. The germline V gene encodes CDR1 LGHNA and CDR2 YSLEER. DNA of the CDR3: TGCGCCAGCAGCCAAGACCAGGGTTTCGAAGCTTTCTTT. Protein: CASSQDQGFEAFF.

The gene calls are TRBV5-1 and TRBJ2-7; D tentatively fits TRBD1 or TRBD2 (5 bases each). V was shortened by 4 bases and J by 5 bases, with 16 bases between the two germline ends. Germline assignment: CDR1 SGHRS and CDR2 YFSETQ. This CDR3 has 14 residues. DNA of the CDR3: TGCGCCAGCAGCACCGGGACGGAGCTAAACGAGCAGTACTTC. Its protein is CASSTGTELNEQYF.

The chain joins TRBV28 to TRBJ1-1; 7 bases map to TRBD1. This CDR3 is built from 17 residues. Germline V gene sequence: CDR1 MDHEN, CDR2 SYDVKM. The junction had 13 bases not matched to a gene; V was cut back by 4 bases and J by 2 bases. The DNA of the CDR3 is TGTGCCAGCAGTTCGTTGTCCAGGGGGTTGTCAAACACTGAAGCTTTCTTT. It is translated as CASSSLSRGLSNTEAFF.

The rearrangement joins TRBV15 to TRBJ2-7, with D perhaps given as TRBD1 or TRBD2 (5 bases each). Trimming took 0 bases from V and 0 from J, leaving 12 bases between them. The CDR3 is 16 amino acids. Germline V gives CDR1 LNHNV, CDR2 YYDKDF (reference sequence). The CDR3 DNA is TGTGCCACCAGCAGAGATCGGGGCGGACGCTCCTACGAGCAGTACTTC. The encoded protein is CATSRDRGGRSYEQYF.

This clone has just a few counts. The genes are TRBV11-2 and TRBJ2-7; TRBD1 is a possible D gene (5 bases). The germline V and J ends were trimmed by 5 bases and 8 bases, with 13 bases remaining between them. Germline loops: CDR1 SGHAT, CDR2 FQNNGV. This CDR3 region has 12 residues. The CDR3 reads CASSPDSSKQYF. In DNA, the CDR3 is TGTGCCAGCAGCCCTGACAGTTCAAAGCAGTACTTC.

This clone was seen only a few times. V and J are TRBV4-3 and TRBJ2-3; D may be TRBD2 (6 bases). Per germline, CDR1 LGHNA and CDR2 YSLEER. Deletions cut 1 base from V and 0 bases from J, with 14 bases between. The CDR3 length is 17 residues. Here the CDR3 reads CASSQARGAVSTDTQYF. CDR3 sequence (DNA): TGCGCCAGCAGCCAAGCCCGCGGGGCCGTAAGCACAGATACGCAGTATTTT.

The chain has TRBV29-1 and TRBJ2-7, with D maybe TRBD2 (6 bases). V gave up 6 bases and J gave up 0 bases, with 15 bases separating them. This CDR3 spans 14 amino acids. In germline, CDR1 is SQVTM, CDR2 ANQGSEA. In nucleotides, the CDR3 is TGCAGCGTCAAAGCGGGCCCGAGCTCCTACGAGCAGTACTTC. Translation gives CSVKAGPSSYEQYF.